This entry is about one T cell receptor (beta chain). The data are from a study of T cells in Graves' hyperthyroidism and ophthalmopathy. Amplified TCR beta CDR3 regions derived from RNA transcripts. A set of HTBI primers served as the primers for a first-round RT-PCR of the TCR CDR3. TCRdb used MiXCR to reprocess the multiplex PCR reads, holding one entry per CDR3 protein. The sample lists 300,000 to 450,000 distinct CDR3 sequences, 15% to 20% seen once, with 35% to 50% in the top ten. The CDR3 has 14 amino acids. Germline CDR1 is SNHLY and CDR2 is FYNNEI. Trimming pared 5 bases from V and 4 bases from J, leaving 14 bases between.

Sequencing was done on a sample of blood. The rearrangement links TRBV2 to TRBJ1-1, with unresolved D. The receptor was isolated from a man aged 18 to 30 with Graves' ophthalmopathy. CDR3 DNA sequence: TGTGCCAGCAGTCAGGCCGGAGAGGTCACTGAAGCTTTCTTT. This translates into CASSQAGEVTEAFF. Full variable domain (remainder filled in from reference TRBV2 and TRBJ1-1): EPEVTQTPSHQVTQMGQEVILRCVPISNHLYFYWYRQILGQKVEFLVSFYNNEISEKSEIFDDQFSVERPDGSNFTLKIRSTKLEDSAMYFCASSQAGEVTEAFFGQGTRLTVV.